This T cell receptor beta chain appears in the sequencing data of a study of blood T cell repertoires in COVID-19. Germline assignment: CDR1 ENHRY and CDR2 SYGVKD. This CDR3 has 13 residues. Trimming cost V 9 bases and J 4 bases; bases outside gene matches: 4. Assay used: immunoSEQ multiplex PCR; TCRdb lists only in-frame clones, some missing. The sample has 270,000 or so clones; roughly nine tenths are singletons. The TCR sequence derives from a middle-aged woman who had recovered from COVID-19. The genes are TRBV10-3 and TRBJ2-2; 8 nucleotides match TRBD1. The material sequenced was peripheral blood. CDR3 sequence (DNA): TGTGCCATTTGGACAGGGCTCACCGGGGAGCTGTTTTTT. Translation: CAIWTGLTGELFF.